The rows below give T cell receptor beta chains drawn from one sample of a study of T-cell reconstitution after alpha-beta-depleted transplantation in children. Each CDR3 protein gets one entry after TCRdb re-called the PCR reads with MiXCR. This sample yields about a million distinct CDR3 sequences, of which around 30% are seen a single time; more than 25% belongs to the top ten. The source material was PBMCs, mostly from graft donor cells, sampled 360 days after TCRalphabeta/CD19-depleted stem cell transplant. Receptors were obtained from a boy less than two years old who had a stem cell transplant for SCID, so the T cells may come from the graft donor. CDR3s include the opening cysteine and the closing phenylalanine or tryptophan. A D gene is named only where the DNA matches it firmly. Some rows have no size entry. The others give once, few or many, or a class for an expanded clone.

>TRBV18|few|TRBD1|TRBJ2-7
TGTGCCAGCTCACCAGGGCGTGGGACAGGGGGCAGCAATTACGAGCAGTACTTC
CASSPGRGTGGSNYEQYF
>TRBV20-1|few|TRBD2|TRBJ2-5
TGCAGTGCTTCGGGACTAGGGGGGGAGACCCAGTACTTC
CSASGLGGETQYF
>TRBV6-1|.|.|TRBJ1-4
TGTGCCAGCAGAGCAGCGGAAAAACTGTTTTTT
CASRAAEKLFF
>TRBV7-9|few|TRBD1|TRBJ2-1
TGTGCCAGCAGCCTACCGGGACAGGGGTTCCAGTTCTTC
CASSLPGQGFQFF
>TRBV4-2|few|.|TRBJ2-1
TGTGCCAGCAGCCCCCGGGACGGAGGACTCAATGAGCAGTTCTTC
CASSPRDGGLNEQFF
>TRBV5-5|.|.|TRBJ1-4
TGTGCCAGCAGCTTGGGGGACACTGCAACTAATGAAAAACTGTTTTTT
CASSLGDTATNEKLFF
>TRBV6-2/TRBV6-3|.|TRBD1|TRBJ1-1
TGTGCCAGCAGTTGGCAGGGGGGGACTGAAGCTTTCTTT
CASSWQGGTEAFF
>TRBV5-1|few|.|TRBJ2-7
TGCGCCAGCAGCCCTGACACAATCTACGAGCAGTACTTC
CASSPDTIYEQYF
>TRBV5-1|.|.|TRBJ2-2
TGCGCCAGCAGCTTGGATGGGACGGTAAACACCGGGGAGCTGTTTTTT
CASSLDGTVNTGELFF
>TRBV20-1|few|.|TRBJ1-4
TGCAGTGCGAGAGGGGGGTACGGTGCAACTAATGAAAAACTGTTTTTT
CSARGGYGATNEKLFF
>TRBV7-6|.|.|TRBJ1-1
TGTGCCAGCAGCTCCCTCCCCTTCGCGGGACATACGAACACTGAAGCTTTCTTT
CASSSLPFAGHTNTEAFF
>TRBV7-2|few|.|TRBJ2-7
TGTGCCAGCAGCTTATACTACACGGGTCAGTACTTC
CASSLYYTGQYF
>TRBV24-1|.|.|TRBJ1-2
TGTGCCACCAGTGATACCCGACAAAGTGGCTACACCTTC
CATSDTRQSGYTF
>TRBV7-3|.|TRBD2|TRBJ2-2
TGTGCCAGCAGCCCCCGGACTAGGGAGGCCGGGGAGCTGTTTTTT
CASSPRTREAGELFF
>TRBV20-1|.|.|TRBJ1-1
TGCAGGGAGACCCAGACGGGGCTCTTT
CRETQTGLF
>TRBV10-3|few|.|TRBJ2-7
TGTGCCATCAGTGAGGCAGGGAGCGAGCAGTACTTC
CAISEAGSEQYF
>TRBV5-6|.|TRBD1|TRBJ2-1
TGTGCCAGCAGCTGGGACAGGGGAGGTGAGCAGTTCTTC
CASSWDRGGEQFF
>TRBV7-6|few|TRBD1|TRBJ1-2
TGTGCCAGCAGCTTTTGGAGACAGGGTATAGGTGGCTACACCTTC
CASSFWRQGIGGYTF
>TRBV6-4|.|.|TRBJ1-2
TGTGCCAGCAGGGGACAACAACCCCCCTATGGCTACACCTTC
CASRGQQPPYGYTF
>TRBV12-3/TRBV12-4|.|TRBD2|TRBJ2-3
TGTGCCAGCAGGTCCTCTAGCGGGGTCGGAGATACGCAGTATTTT
CASRSSSGVGDTQYF
>TRBV12-3/TRBV12-4|.|.|TRBJ2-1
TGTGCCAGCCGGGACTCCACAATAATAACCTCCTACAATGAGCAGTTCTTC
CASRDSTIITSYNEQFF
>TRBV5-1|few|.|TRBJ2-2
TGCGCCAGCAGCTTGCGGGGCCGGGGCACCGGGGAGCTGTTTTTT
CASSLRGRGTGELFF